This TCR beta chain was observed in a study of cytomegalovirus exposure and HLA in healthy donors. The study's findings and limits: Near-uniform donor sequencing depth was presumed by presence/absence analyses. In most subjects, TCR beta sequences reportedly gave accurate predictions of HLA-A and HLA-B alleles. The study flagged some 170 TCR beta chains as cytomegalovirus-associated. High sensitivity and specificity were reportedly achieved when the classifier diagnosed cytomegalovirus status.

Both 60 Vbeta primers and 13 Jbeta primers went into the PCR. Clones were read by immunoSEQ multiplex PCR, and TCRdb kept only the in-frame ones, dropping some. The sample has under 200,000 clones, around three quarters seen once. Trimming took off 1 base at V and 4 bases at J, with 7 bases between the two ends. CDR3 length: 13 amino acids. CDR1 MGHRA and CDR2 YSYEKL come from the germline V gene. Worth noting for this clone: The antigen remains undetermined.

The sequence came from a woman aged 25 to 45 in good health and CMV-seropositive. The V call is TRBV4-1, the J call TRBJ1-2; no reliable D call. The sequenced material came from PBMCs. CDR3 bases: TGCGCCAGCAGCCAAGTCGAGGGCTATGGCTACACCTTC. Translating it yields CASSQVEGYGYTF.